The 23 T cell receptor beta chains below come from one sample, sequenced in a study of T cells after yellow fever vaccination. Via MiXCR, TCRdb re-called the 5' RACE reads, giving one row per CDR3 protein. The sample yields approximately 150,000 distinct CDR3 sequences, approximately 6.2% seen once. The input for sequencing was CD4+ T cells sorted from PBMCs, taken on the day of the first yellow fever vaccination. All receptors come from a man younger than 35 who received the YFV17D yellow fever vaccine.

This clonotype appeared a few times. The chain joins TRBV5-1 to TRBJ2-7, with 7 bases lining up with TRBD1. The CDR3 is 15 residues long. Germline assignment: CDR1 SGHRS and CDR2 YFSETQ. The ends lost 0 bases at V and 4 bases at J; junction bases unmatched: 7. CDR3 residues: CASSLGAGGLYEQYF. The CDR3 DNA reads TGCGCCAGCAGCTTGGGGGCAGGGGGTTTGTACGAGCAGTACTTC.

In this sample, this clonotype turned up many times. The V gene is TRBV10-3, the J gene TRBJ2-1; 10 bases match TRBD1. Trimming at V came to 11 bases and at J to 6 bases, leaving 4 bases not matched to a gene. Germline CDR1 is ENHRY and CDR2 is SYGVKD. The CDR3 has 12 residues. The CDR3 sequence: CALRTGGNEQFF. The CDR3 region has the DNA TGTGCCCTGAGGACAGGGGGCAATGAGCAGTTCTTC.

This clonotype was observed at least ten times. The genes are TRBV10-3 and TRBJ2-3, with 13 positions matching TRBD2. In germline, CDR1 is ENHRY, CDR2 SYGVKD. Germline trimming cut 8 bases from V and 2 bases from J; bases unmatched to any gene: 4. The CDR3 has 15 amino acids. Here the CDR3 reads CAIAGTSGATDTQYF. The CDR3 DNA sequence: TGTGCCATCGCAGGGACTAGCGGGGCCACAGATACGCAGTATTTT.

The sample holds many counts of this clonotype. CDR3 coding DNA: TGCGCCAGCAGCACCTCTTCCGGGACAGCGTACGGCTACACCTTC. It translates to CASSTSSGTAYGYTF. J is TRBJ1-2 and V is TRBV5-1, with 7 positions matching TRBD1. Per the germline V gene, CDR1 is SGHRS and CDR2 is YFSETQ. V was pared by 4 bases and J by 8 bases, with 14 bases of the junction left unmatched. The CDR3 has 15 amino acids.

This clonotype was counted only a few times. V and J are TRBV6-1 and TRBJ2-2; 11 bases line up with TRBD1. Germline assignment: CDR1 MNHNS and CDR2 SASEGT. The CDR3 contains 16 residues. After removal of 8 bases from V and 4 bases from J, the junction contained 9 bases not matched to a gene. The CDR3 nucleotides are TGTGCCAGCTCGGGACAGGGGGGTTCTGTCACCGGGGAGCTGTTTTTT. Translation gives CASSGQGGSVTGELFF.

This clonotype was counted at least ten times. The chain recombines TRBV12-3 or TRBV12-4 with TRBJ2-7, with D tentatively TRBD2 (6 bases). V was trimmed by 6 bases and J by 2 bases, leaving 8 bases between them. The CDR3 covers 12 residues. CDR3 nucleotide sequence: TGTGCCAGCAGGAGCGGGCCCTACGAGCAGTACTTC. As protein: CASRSGPYEQYF.

This clonotype was counted at least ten times. This chain uses TRBV4-2 with TRBJ2-3; no definite D call. The CDR3 spans 15 residues. CDR1 LGHNA and CDR2 YNFKEQ come from the germline V gene. The V gene lost 1 base and the J gene lost 2 bases, with 10 bases spanning the gap. The CDR3 sequence: CASSQARGVTDTQYF. The CDR3 coding sequence is TGTGCCAGCAGCCAAGCCCGAGGAGTCACAGATACGCAGTATTTT.

This clonotype was detected ten times or more. The chain employs TRBV10-1 and TRBJ2-1, with D perhaps TRBD2 (6 bases). V gave up 7 bases and J gave up 0 bases, with 16 bases separating them. Germline CDR1 is WNHNN and CDR2 is SYGVQD (reference sequence). This CDR3 comprises 16 residues. As DNA, the CDR3 is TGCGCCAGCACCCCGGGTAGCGGCTACTCCTACAATGAGCAGTTCTTC. It codes for CASTPGSGYSYNEQFF.

The CDR3 DNA is TGTGCCAGCAGCACCGACATCTCGTTAAGCTCCTACGAGCAGTACTTC. Translated: CASSTDISLSSYEQYF. The chain carries TRBV6-1 and TRBJ2-7; D gene uncertain. The CDR3 spans 16 residues. The germline CDR1 and CDR2 sequences are MNHNS and SASEGT. Trimming took off 6 bases at V and 0 bases at J, with 18 bases between the two ends.

For the CDR3, the DNA is TGTGCCAGCTGCCTAATTAGCTCCAATCAGCCCCAGCATTTT. This codes for CASCLISSNQPQHF. The V call is TRBV2, the J call TRBJ1-5; D call uncertain. V was shortened by 8 bases and J by 3 bases, with 14 bases between the two germline ends. Germline V CDR1 and CDR2: SNHLY, FYNNEI. CDR3 size: 14 residues.

V and J are TRBV7-2 and TRBJ2-7; D may correspond to TRBD1 or TRBD2 (6 bases each). The CDR3 length is 14 residues. V dropped 6 bases and J dropped 2 bases, with 14 bases sitting between them. Germline V gene sequence: CDR1 SGHTA, CDR2 FQGNSA. The CDR3 sequence is CASRRVGGPYEQYF. The CDR3 DNA is TGTGCCAGCAGGCGTGTGGGGGGCCCCTACGAGCAGTACTTC.

The chain carries TRBV3-1 and TRBJ1-3; no clear D. Germline V gene lookup returns CDR1 LGHDT and CDR2 YNNKEL (reference sequence). The CDR3 extends over 15 amino acids. V lost 3 bases to trimming and J lost 0 bases, with 9 bases between them. The CDR3 DNA is TGTGCCAGCAGCCAGGGCGACTACTCTGGAAACACCATATATTTT. Translating it yields CASSQGDYSGNTIYF. Filled out from reference TRBV3-1 and TRBJ1-3, the complete variable domain reads DTAVSQTPKYLVTQMGNDKSIKCEQNLGHDTMYWYKQDSKKFLKIMFSYNNKELIINETVPNRFSPKSPDKAHLNLHINSLELGDSAVYFCASSQGDYSGNTIYFGEGSWLTVV.

A few counts support this clonotype. This sequence joins TRBV4-1 and TRBJ1-2; the D is unclear. V was clipped by 0 bases and J by 1 base, with 15 bases between them. This CDR3 region has 17 residues. Germline lookup yields CDR1 MGHRA and CDR2 YSYEKL. CDR3 region: CASSQDLAGTLNYGYTF. Written as DNA, the CDR3 is TGCGCCAGCAGCCAAGATCTAGCGGGCACCCTTAACTATGGCTACACCTTC.

The sample holds many counts of this clonotype. V usage is TRBV4-3 and J usage is TRBJ2-5; 7 bases align to TRBD1. The CDR3 is 15 residues long. With 3 bases clipped from V and 5 bases from J, the junction kept 9 bases outside the gene matches. Germline lookup yields CDR1 LGHNA and CDR2 YSLEER. The CDR3 sequence: CASSQTGSSGETQYF. CDR3 sequence (DNA): TGCGCCAGCAGCCAGACAGGGTCCTCCGGGGAGACCCAGTACTTC.

This clonotype was seen a few times. This chain uses TRBV5-1 with TRBJ1-6; TRBD1 matches 8 bases. Germline values: CDR1 SGHRS, CDR2 YFSETQ. Trimming cost V 4 bases and J 5 bases; bases outside gene matches: 2. The CDR3 sequence is 14 residues long. CDR3 sequence reads: CASSQQGDNSPLHF. In nucleotides, the CDR3 is TGCGCCAGCAGCCAACAGGGGGATAATTCACCCCTCCACTTT.

Ten or more counts support this clonotype. This chain's CDR3 is CASSQGGGGAQNEQFF. The CDR3 coding sequence is TGTGCCAGCAGTCAAGGGGGCGGGGGCGCACAAAATGAGCAGTTCTTC. This chain links TRBV12-3 or TRBV12-4 with TRBJ2-1, with D possibly called TRBD1 or TRBD2 (7 bases each). CDR3 length: 16 residues. Trimming removed 5 bases from V and 7 bases from J, with 21 bases in between.

This clonotype has only a few counts. A much larger clone is a single base away; this may be a read error. The V call is TRBV18, the J call TRBJ2-7; no clear D gene. The V end lost 4 bases, the J end lost 4 bases, and 8 bases lay between the germline ends. Germline lookup yields CDR1 KGHSH and CDR2 LQKENI. The CDR3 has 12 amino acids. CDR3 sequence (DNA): TGTGCCAGCTCACAGGCTAAGTACGAGCAGTACTTC. This gives the protein CASSQAKYEQYF.

In this sample, this clonotype turned up many times. CDR3 in amino acids: CSARDLAGARLLGYNEQFF. For the CDR3, the DNA is TGCAGTGCTAGAGACTTAGCGGGGGCCCGCCTCTTAGGTTACAATGAGCAGTTCTTC. The chain employs TRBV20-1 and TRBJ2-1, with TRBD2 identical over 9 bases. This CDR3 region has 19 residues. CDR1 and CDR2 from the germline V gene are DFQATT and SNEGSKA (reference sequence). V trimming: 0 bases; J trimming: 4 bases; junction bases outside the gene matches: 16.

The table lists this clonotype with many counts. The genes are TRBV24-1 and TRBJ2-3; maybe TRBD2 (7 bases). The CDR3 has 17 amino acids. V lost 0 bases to trimming and J lost 9 bases, with 21 bases between them. The germline CDR1 and CDR2 sequences are KGHDR and SFDVKD. The CDR3 region is CATSDLPVGGPGLTQYF. Here the CDR3 DNA reads TGTGCCACCAGTGATTTGCCCGTCGGGGGGCCAGGTTTGACGCAGTATTTT.

The chain is built from TRBV19 and TRBJ2-2; no definite D call. The CDR3 totals 13 residues. CDR1 is LNHDA, CDR2 SQIVND, per germline (reference sequence). V was shortened by 3 bases and J by 5 bases, with 7 bases between the two germline ends. In DNA form, the CDR3 reads TGTGCCAGTAGTATCTTGAGGACCGGGGAGCTGTTTTTT. This codes for CASSILRTGELFF.

Regarding this clonotype: At one end the junction does not follow the germline gene, possibly because of a read error. The gene calls are TRBV4-3 and TRBJ2-5; D perhaps matches TRBD1 (6 bases). The CDR3 length is 13 residues. Germline-derived CDR1 and CDR2 are LGHNA and YSLEER. DNA of the CDR3: TGCGCCAGCAGCCGGGACAACCAAGAGACCCTGTACTTC. Its protein is CASSRDNQETLYF.

In its sample, this clonotype was seen a few times. This chain links TRBV10-3 with TRBJ1-2; 9 bases agree with TRBD1. The CDR3 totals 17 residues. Germline trimming cut 7 bases from V and 6 bases from J; bases unmatched to any gene: 18. In germline, CDR1 is ENHRY, CDR2 SYGVKD. This chain's CDR3 is CAIKPLAGTGKEHGYTF. The CDR3 DNA reads TGTGCCATCAAACCCCTGGCTGGGACAGGGAAGGAACATGGCTACACCTTC.

This clonotype was seen repeatedly, ten times or more. The genes are TRBV11-2 and TRBJ2-5; D gene unclear. Germline CDR1 is SGHAT and CDR2 is FQNNGV. V lost 3 bases and J lost 2, with 10 bases in between. CDR3 length equals 14 residues. CDR3 sequence (DNA): TGTGCCAGCAGCTTTTCGATCGTTCAAGAGACCCAGTACTTC. This encodes CASSFSIVQETQYF.